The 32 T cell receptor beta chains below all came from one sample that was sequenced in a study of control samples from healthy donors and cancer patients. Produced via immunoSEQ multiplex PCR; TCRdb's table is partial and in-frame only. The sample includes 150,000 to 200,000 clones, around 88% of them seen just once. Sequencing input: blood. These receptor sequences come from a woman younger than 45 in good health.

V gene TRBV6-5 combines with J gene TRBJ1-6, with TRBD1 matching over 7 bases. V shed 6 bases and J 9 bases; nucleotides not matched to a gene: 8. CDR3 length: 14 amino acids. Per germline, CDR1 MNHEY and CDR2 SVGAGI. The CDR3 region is CASRSTGLSSPLHF. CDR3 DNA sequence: TGTGCCAGCAGGTCGACAGGGCTGAGTTCACCCCTCCACTTT.

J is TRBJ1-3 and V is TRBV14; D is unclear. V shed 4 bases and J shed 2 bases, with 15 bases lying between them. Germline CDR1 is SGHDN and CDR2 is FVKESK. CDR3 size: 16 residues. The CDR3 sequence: CASSPLGPGTGNTIYF. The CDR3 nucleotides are TGTGCCAGCAGCCCGCTCGGGCCTGGGACTGGAAACACCATATATTTT.

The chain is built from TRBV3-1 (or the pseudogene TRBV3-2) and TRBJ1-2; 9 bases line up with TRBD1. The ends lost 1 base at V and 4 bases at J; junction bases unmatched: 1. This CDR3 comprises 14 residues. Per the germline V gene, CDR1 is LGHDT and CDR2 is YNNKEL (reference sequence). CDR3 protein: CASSQADRGYGYTF. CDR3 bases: TGTGCCAGCAGCCAAGCGGACAGGGGCTATGGCTACACCTTC.

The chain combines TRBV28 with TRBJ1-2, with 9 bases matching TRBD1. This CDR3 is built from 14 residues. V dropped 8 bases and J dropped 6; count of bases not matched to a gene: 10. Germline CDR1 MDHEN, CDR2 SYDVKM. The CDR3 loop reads CASYTTGQGNGYTF. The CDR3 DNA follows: TGTGCCAGCTACACGACGGGACAGGGTAATGGCTACACCTTC.

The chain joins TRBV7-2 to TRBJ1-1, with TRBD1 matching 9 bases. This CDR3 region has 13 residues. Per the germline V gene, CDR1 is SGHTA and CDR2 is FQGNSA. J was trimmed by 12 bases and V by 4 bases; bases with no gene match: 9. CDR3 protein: CASSSKQGAKTFF. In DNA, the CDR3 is TGTGCCAGCAGCTCTAAACAGGGGGCGAAGACTTTCTTT.

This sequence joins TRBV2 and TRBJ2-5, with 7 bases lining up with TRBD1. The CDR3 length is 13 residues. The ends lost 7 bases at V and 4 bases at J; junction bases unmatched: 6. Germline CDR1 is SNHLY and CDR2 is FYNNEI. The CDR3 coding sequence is TGTGCCAGCACACAGGGGAACAGAGAGACCCAGTACTTC. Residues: CASTQGNRETQYF.

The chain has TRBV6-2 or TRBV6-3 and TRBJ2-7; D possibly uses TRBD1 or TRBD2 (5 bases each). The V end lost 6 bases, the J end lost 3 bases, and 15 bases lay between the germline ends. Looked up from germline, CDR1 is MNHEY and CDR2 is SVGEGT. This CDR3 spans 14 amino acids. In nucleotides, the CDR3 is TGTGCCAGCAGCTTCTCCGGGGCTGTCTACGAGCAGTACTTC. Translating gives CASSFSGAVYEQYF.

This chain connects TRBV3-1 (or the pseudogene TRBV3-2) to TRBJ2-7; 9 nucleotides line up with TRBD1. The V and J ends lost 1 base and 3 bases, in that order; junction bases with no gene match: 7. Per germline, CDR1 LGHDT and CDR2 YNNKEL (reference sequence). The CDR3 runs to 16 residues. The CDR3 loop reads CASSQGGGTGFYEQYF. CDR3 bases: TGTGCCAGCAGCCAAGGGGGCGGGACAGGGTTCTACGAGCAGTACTTC.

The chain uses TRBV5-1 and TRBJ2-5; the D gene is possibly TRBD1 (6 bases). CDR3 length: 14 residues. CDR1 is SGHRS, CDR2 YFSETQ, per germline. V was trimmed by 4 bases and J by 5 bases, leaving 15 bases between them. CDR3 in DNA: TGCGCCAGCAGCCAGAACCAGGGGCGGGAGACCCAGTACTTC. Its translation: CASSQNQGRETQYF.

In DNA form, the CDR3 reads TGTGCCACCAGTGGTGGGAATCAGCCCCAGCATTTT. It yields the protein CATSGGNQPQHF. V usage is TRBV15 and J usage is TRBJ1-5, with D unclear. The CDR3 is 12 amino acids. Germline CDR1 LNHNV, CDR2 YYDKDF (reference sequence). The V end was cut by 6 bases, the J end by 4 bases, with 7 bases between.

The CDR3 sequence: CASSYSTIGLTGELFF. The CDR3 nucleotides read TGTGCCAGCAGTTACTCGACGATAGGACTCACCGGGGAGCTGTTTTTT. The chain joins TRBV6-5 to TRBJ2-2, with D perhaps matching TRBD2 (5 bases). The CDR3 totals 16 residues. Between the trimmed V and J ends, which lost 0 bases and 4 bases, there was a span of 12 bases. CDR1 and CDR2 (germline): MNHEY, SVGAGI.

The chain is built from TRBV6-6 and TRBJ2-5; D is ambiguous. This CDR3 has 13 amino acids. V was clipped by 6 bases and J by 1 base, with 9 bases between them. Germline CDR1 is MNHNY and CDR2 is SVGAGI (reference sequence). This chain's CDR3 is CASRVSPQETQYF. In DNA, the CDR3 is TGTGCCAGCAGGGTGTCGCCCCAAGAGACCCAGTACTTC.

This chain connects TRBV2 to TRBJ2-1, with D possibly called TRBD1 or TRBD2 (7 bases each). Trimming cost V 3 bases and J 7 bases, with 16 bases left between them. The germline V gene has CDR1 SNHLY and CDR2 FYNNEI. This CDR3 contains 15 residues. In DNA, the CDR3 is TGTGCCAGCAGTGATAGGGGGCTCGGGGGGAATGAGCAGTTCTTC. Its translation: CASSDRGLGGNEQFF.

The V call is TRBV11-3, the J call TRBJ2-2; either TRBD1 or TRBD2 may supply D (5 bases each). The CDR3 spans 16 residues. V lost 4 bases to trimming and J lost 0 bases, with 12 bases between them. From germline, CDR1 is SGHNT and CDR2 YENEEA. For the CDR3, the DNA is TGTGCCAGCAGCTCTGGGGGACCCTCGAACACCGGGGAGCTGTTTTTT. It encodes CASSSGGPSNTGELFF.

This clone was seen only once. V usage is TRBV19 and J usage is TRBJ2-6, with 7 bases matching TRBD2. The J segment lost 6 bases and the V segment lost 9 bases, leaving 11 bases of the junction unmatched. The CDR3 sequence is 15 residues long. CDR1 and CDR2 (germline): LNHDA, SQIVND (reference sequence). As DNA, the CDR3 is TGTGCCAGCACGACTAGCCCATTTGAGGCCAACGTCCTGACTTTC. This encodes CASTTSPFEANVLTF. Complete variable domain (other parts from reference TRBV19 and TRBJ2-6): DGGITQSPKYLFRKEGQNVTLSCEQNLNHDAMYWYRQDPGQGLRLIYYSQIVNDFQKGDIAEGYSVSREKKESFPLTVTSAQKNPTAFYLCASTTSPFEANVLTFGAGSRLTVL.

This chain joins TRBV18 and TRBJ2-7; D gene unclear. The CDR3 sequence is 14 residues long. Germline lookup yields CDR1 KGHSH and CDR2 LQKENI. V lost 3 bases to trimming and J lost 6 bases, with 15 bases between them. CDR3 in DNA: TGTGCCAGCTCACCTGCCCCAACCTCAGGCGAGCAGTACGTC. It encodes CASSPAPTSGEQYV.

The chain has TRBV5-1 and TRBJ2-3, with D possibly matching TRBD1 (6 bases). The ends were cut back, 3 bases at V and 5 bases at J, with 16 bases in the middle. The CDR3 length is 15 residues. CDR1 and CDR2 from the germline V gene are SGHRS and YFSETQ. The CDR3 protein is CASSYLVGGGDTQYF. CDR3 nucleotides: TGCGCCAGCAGCTACCTCGTAGGGGGTGGAGATACGCAGTATTTT.

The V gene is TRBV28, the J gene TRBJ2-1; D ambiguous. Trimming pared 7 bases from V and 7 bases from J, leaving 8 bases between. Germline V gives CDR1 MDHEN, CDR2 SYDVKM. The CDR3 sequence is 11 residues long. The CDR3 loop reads CASNDWNEQFF. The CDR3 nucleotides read TGTGCCAGCAACGACTGGAATGAGCAGTTCTTC.

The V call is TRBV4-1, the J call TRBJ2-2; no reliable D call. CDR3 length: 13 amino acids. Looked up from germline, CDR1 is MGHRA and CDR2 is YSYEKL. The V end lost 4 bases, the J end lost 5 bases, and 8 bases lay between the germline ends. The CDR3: CASSRQYTGELFF. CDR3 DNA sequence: TGCGCCAGCAGCCGCCAGTATACCGGGGAGCTGTTTTTT.

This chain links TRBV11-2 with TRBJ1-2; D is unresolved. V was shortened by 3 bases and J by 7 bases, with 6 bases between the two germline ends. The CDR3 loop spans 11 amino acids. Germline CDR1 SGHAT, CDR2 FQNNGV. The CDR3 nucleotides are TGTGCCAGCAGCTTCGTCTCTGGCTACACCTTC. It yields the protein CASSFVSGYTF.

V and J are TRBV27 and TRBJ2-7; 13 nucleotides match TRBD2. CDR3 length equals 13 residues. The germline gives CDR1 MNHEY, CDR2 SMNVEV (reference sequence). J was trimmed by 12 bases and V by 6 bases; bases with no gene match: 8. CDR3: CASRGGTSGTLYF. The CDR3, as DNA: TGTGCCAGCAGGGGGGGGACTAGCGGGACGTTGTACTTC.

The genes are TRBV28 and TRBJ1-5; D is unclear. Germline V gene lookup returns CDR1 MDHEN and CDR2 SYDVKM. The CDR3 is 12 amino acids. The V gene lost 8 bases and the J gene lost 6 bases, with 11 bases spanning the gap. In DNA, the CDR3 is TGTGCCAGCGGCGGGAGTACTCAGCCCCAGCATTTT. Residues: CASGGSTQPQHF. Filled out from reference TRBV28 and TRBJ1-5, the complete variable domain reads DVKVTQSSRYLVKRTGEKVFLECVQDMDHENMFWYRQDPGLGLRLIYFSYDVKMKEKGDIPEGYSVSREKKERFSLILESASTNQTSMYLCASGGSTQPQHFGDGTRLSIL.

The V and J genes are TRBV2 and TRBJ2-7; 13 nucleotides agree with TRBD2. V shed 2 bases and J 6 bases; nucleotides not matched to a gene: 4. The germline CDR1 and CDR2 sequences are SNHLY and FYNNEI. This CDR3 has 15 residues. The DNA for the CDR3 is TGTGCCAGCAGTGAAAGTAGACTAGCGGGGGGCGAGCAGTACGTC. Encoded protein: CASSESRLAGGEQYV.

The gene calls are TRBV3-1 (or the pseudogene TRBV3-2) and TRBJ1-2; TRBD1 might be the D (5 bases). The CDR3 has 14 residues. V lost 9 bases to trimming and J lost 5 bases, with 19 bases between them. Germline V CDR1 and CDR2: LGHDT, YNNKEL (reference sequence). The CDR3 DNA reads TGTGCCAGTTCCCCGGGGGGGGGAGGATATGGCTACACCTTC. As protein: CASSPGGGGYGYTF.

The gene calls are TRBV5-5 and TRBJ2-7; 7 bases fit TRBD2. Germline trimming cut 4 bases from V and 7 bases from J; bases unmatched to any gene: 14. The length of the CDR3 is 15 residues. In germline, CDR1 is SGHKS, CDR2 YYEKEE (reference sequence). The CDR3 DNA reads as TGTGCCAGCAGCACCAGATCGATGACTAGCTTGGAGCAGTACTTC. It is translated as CASSTRSMTSLEQYF. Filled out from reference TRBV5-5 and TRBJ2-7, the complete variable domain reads DAGVTQSPTHLIKTRGQQVTLRCSPISGHKSVSWYQQVLGQGPQFIFQYYEKEERGRGNFPDRFSARQFPNYSSELNVNALLLGDSALYLCASSTRSMTSLEQYFGPGTRLTVT.

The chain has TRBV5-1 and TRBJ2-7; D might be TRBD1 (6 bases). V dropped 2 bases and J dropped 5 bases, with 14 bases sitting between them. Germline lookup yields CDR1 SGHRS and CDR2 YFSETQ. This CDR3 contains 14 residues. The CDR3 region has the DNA TGCGCCAGCAGCTTTTCCCAGGGGAATAACGAGCAGTACTTC. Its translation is CASSFSQGNNEQYF.

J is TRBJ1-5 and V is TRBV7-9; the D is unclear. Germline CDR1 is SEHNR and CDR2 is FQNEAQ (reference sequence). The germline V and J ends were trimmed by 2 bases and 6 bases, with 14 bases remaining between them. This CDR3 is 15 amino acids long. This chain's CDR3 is CASSLWLGEAQPQHF. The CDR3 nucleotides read TGTGCCAGCAGCTTATGGCTGGGCGAGGCTCAGCCCCAGCATTTT.

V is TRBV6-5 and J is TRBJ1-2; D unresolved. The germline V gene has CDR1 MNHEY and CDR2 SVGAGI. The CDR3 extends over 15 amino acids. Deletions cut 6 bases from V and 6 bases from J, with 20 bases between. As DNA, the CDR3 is TGTGCCAGCAGCCCCAGGTGGCAGAGCACCAATGGCTACACCTTC. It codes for CASSPRWQSTNGYTF.

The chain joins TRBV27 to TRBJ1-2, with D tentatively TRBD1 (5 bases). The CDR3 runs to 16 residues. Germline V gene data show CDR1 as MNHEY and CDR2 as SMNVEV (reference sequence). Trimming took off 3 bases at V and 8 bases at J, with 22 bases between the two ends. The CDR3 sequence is CASSFIGRERVGGYTF. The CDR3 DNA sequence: TGTGCCAGCAGTTTTATCGGCAGGGAAAGGGTGGGGGGCTACACCTTC.

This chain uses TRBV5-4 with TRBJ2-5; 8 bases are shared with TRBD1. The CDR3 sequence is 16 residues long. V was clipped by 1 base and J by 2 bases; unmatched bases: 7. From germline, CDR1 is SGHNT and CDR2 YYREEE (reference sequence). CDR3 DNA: TGTGCCAGCAGCTTGACAACAGGGGGTTGGCAAGAGACCCAGTACTTC. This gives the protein CASSLTTGGWQETQYF. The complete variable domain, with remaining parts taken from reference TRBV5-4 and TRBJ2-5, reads ETGVTQSPTHLIKTRGQQVTLRCSSQSGHNTVSWYQQALGQGPQFIFQYYREEENGRGNFPPRFSGLQFPNYSSELNVNALELDDSALYLCASSLTTGGWQETQYFGPGTRLLVL.

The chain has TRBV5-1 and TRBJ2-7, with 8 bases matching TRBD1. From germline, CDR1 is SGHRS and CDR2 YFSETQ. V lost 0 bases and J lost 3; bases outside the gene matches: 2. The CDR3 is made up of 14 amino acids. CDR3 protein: CASSLGTGHYEQYF. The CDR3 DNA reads TGCGCCAGCAGCTTGGGGACAGGGCACTACGAGCAGTACTTC.

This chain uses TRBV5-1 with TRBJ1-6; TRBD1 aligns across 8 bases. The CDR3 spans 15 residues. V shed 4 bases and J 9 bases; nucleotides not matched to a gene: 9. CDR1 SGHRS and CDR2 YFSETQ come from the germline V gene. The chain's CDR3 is CASSPGHRGSSPLHF. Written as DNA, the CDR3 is TGCGCCAGCAGCCCTGGGCACAGGGGGAGTTCACCCCTCCACTTT.